This TCR beta chain is from a study of cytomegalovirus exposure and HLA in healthy donors. Although they were nominally healthy when sampled, donors likely had unrecorded immune exposures. The V gene's germline CDR1 is SGHDT and CDR2 YYEEEE. V lost 3 bases and J lost 7; bases outside the gene matches: 5. CDR3 length equals 13 residues. With regard to this clone: The antigen remains undetermined.

PCR amplification relied on 60 Vbeta primers (plus 13 Jbeta primers). The repertoire was sequenced with immunoSEQ multiplex PCR; TCRdb's copy has only in-frame clones and lacks some. The sample shows some 270,000 clones, about nine tenths of them seen only once. The study, taken as a whole, reports: Later on, an analysis showed TCR association rates differing by HLA locus, with DRB1 the most and HLA-C the fewest. What TCR beta sequences reportedly achieved was accurate prediction of HLA-A and HLA-B alleles in most subjects. Common viral pathogens were later found to be apparently linked to several of the most significant clusters.

This receptor was taken from a girl aged 2 to 9 in good health and CMV-seronegative. The V call is TRBV5-6, the J call TRBJ2-7; 9 nucleotides agree with TRBD1. Sequenced input: PBMCs. CDR3 amino acids: CASSWDRAEEQYF. CDR3 sequence (DNA): TGTGCCAGCAGCTGGGACAGGGCGGAGGAGCAGTACTTC.